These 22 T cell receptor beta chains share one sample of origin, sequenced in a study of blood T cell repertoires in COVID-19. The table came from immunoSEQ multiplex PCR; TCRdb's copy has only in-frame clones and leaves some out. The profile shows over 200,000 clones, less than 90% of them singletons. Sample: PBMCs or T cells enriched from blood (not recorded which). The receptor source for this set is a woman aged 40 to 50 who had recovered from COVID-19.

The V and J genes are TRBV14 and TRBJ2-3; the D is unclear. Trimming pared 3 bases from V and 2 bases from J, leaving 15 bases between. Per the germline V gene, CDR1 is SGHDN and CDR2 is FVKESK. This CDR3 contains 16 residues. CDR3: CASSQRGRATTDTQYF. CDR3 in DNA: TGTGCCAGCAGCCAGCGAGGTCGAGCAACCACAGATACGCAGTATTTT.

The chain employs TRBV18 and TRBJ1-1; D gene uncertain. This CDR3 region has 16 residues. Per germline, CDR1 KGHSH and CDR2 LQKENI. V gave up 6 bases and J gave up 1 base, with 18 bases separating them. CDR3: CASSEGWSIGNTEAFF. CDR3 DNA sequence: TGTGCCAGCTCCGAAGGTTGGAGTATAGGGAACACTGAAGCTTTCTTT. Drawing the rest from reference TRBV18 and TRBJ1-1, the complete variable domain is NAGVMQNPRHLVRRRGQEARLRCSPMKGHSHVYWYRQLPEEGLKFMVYLQKENIIDESGMPKERFSAEFPKEGPSILRIQQVVRGDSAAYFCASSEGWSIGNTEAFFGQGTRLTVV.

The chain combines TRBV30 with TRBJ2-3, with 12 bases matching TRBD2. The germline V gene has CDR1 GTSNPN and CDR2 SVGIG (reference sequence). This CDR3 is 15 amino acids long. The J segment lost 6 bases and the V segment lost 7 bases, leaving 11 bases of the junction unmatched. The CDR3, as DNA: TGTGCCTCGGGACTAGCGGGTCACGCCCCGGATACGCAGTATTTT. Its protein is CASGLAGHAPDTQYF.

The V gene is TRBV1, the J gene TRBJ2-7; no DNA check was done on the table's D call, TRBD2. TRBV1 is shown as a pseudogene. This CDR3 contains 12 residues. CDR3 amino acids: CTSSSPGTRQYV. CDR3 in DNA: TGCACCAGCAGCTCTCCAGGGACTCGGCAGTACGTC.

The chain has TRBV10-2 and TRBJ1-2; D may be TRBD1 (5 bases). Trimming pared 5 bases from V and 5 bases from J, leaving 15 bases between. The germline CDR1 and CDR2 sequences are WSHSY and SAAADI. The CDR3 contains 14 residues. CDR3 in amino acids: CASSFTAGNYGYTF. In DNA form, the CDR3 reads TGCGCCAGCAGTTTTACGGCAGGGAATTATGGCTACACCTTC.

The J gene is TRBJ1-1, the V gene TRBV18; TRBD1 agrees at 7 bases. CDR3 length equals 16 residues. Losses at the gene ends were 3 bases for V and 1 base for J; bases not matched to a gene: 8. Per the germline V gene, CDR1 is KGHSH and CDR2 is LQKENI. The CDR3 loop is CASSPDRAAGNTEAFF. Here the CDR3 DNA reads TGTGCCAGCTCACCTGACAGGGCGGCAGGGAACACTGAAGCTTTCTTT.

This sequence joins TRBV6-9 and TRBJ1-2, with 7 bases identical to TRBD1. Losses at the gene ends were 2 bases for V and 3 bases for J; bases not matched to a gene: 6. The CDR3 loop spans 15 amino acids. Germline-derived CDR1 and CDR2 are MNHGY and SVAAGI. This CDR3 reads CASSYPTGNYYGYTF. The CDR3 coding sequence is TGTGCCAGCAGTTATCCGACAGGGAACTACTATGGCTACACCTTC.

CDR3 protein: CASSFRGFNTEAFF. Written as DNA, the CDR3 is TGTGCCAGCAGCTTCAGGGGGTTTAACACTGAAGCTTTCTTT. The gene calls are TRBV3-1 (or the pseudogene TRBV3-2) and TRBJ1-1; 7 nucleotides align to TRBD1. The germline gives CDR1 LGHDT, CDR2 YNNKEL (reference sequence). The CDR3 length is 14 residues. Trimming at V came to 5 bases and at J to 2 bases, leaving 5 bases not matched to a gene.

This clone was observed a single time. This CDR3 is CASSFDRGEAFF. For the CDR3, the DNA is TGCGCCAGCAGCTTCGACAGGGGAGAAGCTTTCTTT. This rearrangement joins TRBV5-1 to TRBJ1-1, with 8 bases lining up with TRBD1. This CDR3 is 12 amino acids long. V gave up 2 bases and J gave up 8 bases; unmatched junction bases: 2. Per germline, CDR1 SGHRS and CDR2 YFSETQ.

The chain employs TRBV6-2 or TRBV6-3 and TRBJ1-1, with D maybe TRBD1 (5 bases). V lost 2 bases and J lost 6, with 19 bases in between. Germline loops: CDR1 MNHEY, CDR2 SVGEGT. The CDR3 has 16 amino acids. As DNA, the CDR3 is TGTGCCAGCAGTTACACGTCTCAGGGTTTTGGCCCTGAAGCTTTCTTT. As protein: CASSYTSQGFGPEAFF.

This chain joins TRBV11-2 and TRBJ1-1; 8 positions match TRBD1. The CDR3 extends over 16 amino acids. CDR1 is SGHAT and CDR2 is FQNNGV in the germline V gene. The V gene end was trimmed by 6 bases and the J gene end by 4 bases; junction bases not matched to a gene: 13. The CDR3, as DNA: TGTGCCAGCAGATTACCCTCAGGGGGCAGGGGCACTGAAGCTTTCTTT. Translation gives CASRLPSGGRGTEAFF. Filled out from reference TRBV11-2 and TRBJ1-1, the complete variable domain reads EAGVAQSPRYKIIEKRQSVAFWCNPISGHATLYWYQQILGQGPKLLIQFQNNGVVDDSQLPKDRFSAERLKGVDSTLKIQPAKLEDSAVYLCASRLPSGGRGTEAFFGQGTRLTVV.

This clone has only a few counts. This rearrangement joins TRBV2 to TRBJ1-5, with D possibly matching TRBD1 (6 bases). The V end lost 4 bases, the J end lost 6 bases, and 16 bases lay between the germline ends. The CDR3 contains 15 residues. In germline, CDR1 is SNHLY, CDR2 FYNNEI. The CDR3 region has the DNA TGTGCCAGCAGTGTAGGCAGGGGCCCTTTTCAGCCCCAGCATTTT. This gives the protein CASSVGRGPFQPQHF.

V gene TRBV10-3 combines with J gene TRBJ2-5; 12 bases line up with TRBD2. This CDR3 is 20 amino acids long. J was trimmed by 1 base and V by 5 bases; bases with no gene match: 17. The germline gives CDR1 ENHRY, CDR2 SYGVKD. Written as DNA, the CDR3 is TGTGCCATCAGTAAATTCCCGGGACTAGCGGGCGAGGGCTCCCAAGAGACCCAGTACTTC. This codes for CAISKFPGLAGEGSQETQYF.

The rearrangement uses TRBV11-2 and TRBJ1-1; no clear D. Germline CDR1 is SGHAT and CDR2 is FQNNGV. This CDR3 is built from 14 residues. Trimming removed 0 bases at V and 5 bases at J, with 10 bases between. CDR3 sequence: CASSLEWRGTEAFF. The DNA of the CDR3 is TGTGCCAGCAGCTTAGAGTGGAGAGGGACTGAAGCTTTCTTT.

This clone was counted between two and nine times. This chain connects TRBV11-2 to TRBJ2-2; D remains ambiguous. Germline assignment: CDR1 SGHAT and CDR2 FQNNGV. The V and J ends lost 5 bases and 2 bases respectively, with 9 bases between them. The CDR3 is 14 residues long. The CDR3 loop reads CASSRVANTGELFF. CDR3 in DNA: TGTGCCAGCAGCCGGGTCGCAAACACCGGGGAGCTGTTTTTT. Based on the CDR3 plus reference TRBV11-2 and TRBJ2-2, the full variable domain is EAGVAQSPRYKIIEKRQSVAFWCNPISGHATLYWYQQILGQGPKLLIQFQNNGVVDDSQLPKDRFSAERLKGVDSTLKIQPAKLEDSAVYLCASSRVANTGELFFGEGSRLTVL.

The CDR3, as DNA: TGTGCCAGCTCACCAGATCGGGTGCCCGGGGAGCTGTTTTTT. This encodes CASSPDRVPGELFF. This chain uses TRBV18 with TRBJ2-2; D call uncertain. This CDR3 comprises 14 residues. Germline-derived CDR1 and CDR2 are KGHSH and LQKENI. With 2 bases removed from V and 6 bases from J, the gap between germline ends came to 10 bases. Full variable domain (missing parts from reference TRBV18 and TRBJ2-2): NAGVMQNPRHLVRRRGQEARLRCSPMKGHSHVYWYRQLPEEGLKFMVYLQKENIIDESGMPKERFSAEFPKEGPSILRIQQVVRGDSAAYFCASSPDRVPGELFFGEGSRLTVL.

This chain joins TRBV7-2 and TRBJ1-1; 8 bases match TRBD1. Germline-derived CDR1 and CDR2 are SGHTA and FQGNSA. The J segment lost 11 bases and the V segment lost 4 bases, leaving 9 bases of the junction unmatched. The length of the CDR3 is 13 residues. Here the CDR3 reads CASSSQQGGWAFF. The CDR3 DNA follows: TGTGCCAGCAGCTCCCAACAGGGGGGGTGGGCTTTCTTT.

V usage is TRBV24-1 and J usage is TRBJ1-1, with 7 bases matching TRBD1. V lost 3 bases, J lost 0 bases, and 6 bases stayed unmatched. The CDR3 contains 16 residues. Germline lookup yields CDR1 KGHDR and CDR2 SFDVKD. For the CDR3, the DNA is TGTGCCACCAGTGATGGGACAGAGACCTTGAACACTGAAGCTTTCTTT. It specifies CATSDGTETLNTEAFF.

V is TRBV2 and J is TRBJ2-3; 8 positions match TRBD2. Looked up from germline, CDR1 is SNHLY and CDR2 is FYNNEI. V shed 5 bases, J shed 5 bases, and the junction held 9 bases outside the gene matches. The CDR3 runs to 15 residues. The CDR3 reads CASSPTSVGGDTQYF. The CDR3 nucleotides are TGTGCCAGCAGTCCGACTAGCGTTGGGGGAGATACGCAGTATTTT.

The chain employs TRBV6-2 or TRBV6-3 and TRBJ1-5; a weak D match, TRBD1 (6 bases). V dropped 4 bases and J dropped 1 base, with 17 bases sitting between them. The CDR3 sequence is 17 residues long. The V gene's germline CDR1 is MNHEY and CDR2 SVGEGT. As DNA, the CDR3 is TGTGCCAGCAGTTCGAGTGGCAGGGGTACAAGCAATCAGCCCCAGCATTTT. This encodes CASSSSGRGTSNQPQHF.

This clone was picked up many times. CDR3: CASSFDRGGMLYF. CDR3 in DNA: TGTGCCAGCAGTTTCGACAGGGGTGGGATGTTGTACTTC. This chain connects TRBV12-3 or TRBV12-4 to TRBJ2-4; 8 bases are a match to TRBD1. CDR3 size: 13 residues. V gave up 3 bases and J gave up 15 bases; unmatched junction bases: 10.

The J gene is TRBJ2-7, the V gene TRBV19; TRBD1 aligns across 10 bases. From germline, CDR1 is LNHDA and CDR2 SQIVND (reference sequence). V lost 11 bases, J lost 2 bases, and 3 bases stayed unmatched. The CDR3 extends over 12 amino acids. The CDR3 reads CASGTGAYEQYF. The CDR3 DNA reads TGTGCCTCTGGGACAGGGGCCTACGAGCAGTACTTC.